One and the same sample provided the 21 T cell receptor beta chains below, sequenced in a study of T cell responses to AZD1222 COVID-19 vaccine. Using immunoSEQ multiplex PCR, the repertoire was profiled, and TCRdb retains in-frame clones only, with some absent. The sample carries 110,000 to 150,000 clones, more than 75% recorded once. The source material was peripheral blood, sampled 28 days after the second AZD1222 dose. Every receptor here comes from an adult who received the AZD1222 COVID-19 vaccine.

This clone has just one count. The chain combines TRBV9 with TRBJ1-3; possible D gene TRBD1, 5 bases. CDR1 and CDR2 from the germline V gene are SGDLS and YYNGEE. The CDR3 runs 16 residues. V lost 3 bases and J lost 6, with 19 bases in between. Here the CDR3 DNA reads TGTGCCAGCAGCGCAGGGACGAGGACTTTAGAAAACACCATATATTTT. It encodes CASSAGTRTLENTIYF.

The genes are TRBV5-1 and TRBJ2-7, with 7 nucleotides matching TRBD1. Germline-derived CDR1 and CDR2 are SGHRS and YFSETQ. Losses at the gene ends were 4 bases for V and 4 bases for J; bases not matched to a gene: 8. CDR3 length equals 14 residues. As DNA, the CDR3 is TGCGCCAGCAGCCCGACGGGACAGCCTTACGAGCAGTACTTC. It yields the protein CASSPTGQPYEQYF.

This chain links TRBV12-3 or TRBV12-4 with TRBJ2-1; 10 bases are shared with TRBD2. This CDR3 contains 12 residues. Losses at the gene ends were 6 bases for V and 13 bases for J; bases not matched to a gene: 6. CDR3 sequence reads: CASSRSSGRQFF. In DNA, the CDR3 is TGTGCCAGCAGCCGCTCTAGCGGGAGACAGTTCTTC.

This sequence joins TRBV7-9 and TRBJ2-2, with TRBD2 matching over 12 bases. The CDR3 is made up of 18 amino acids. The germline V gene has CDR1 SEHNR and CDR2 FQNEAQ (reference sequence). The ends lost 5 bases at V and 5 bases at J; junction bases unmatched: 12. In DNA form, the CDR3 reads TGTGCCAGCAGCCCGCGGGAGAGGACTAGCGGGGTAACCGGGGAGCTGTTTTTT. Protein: CASSPRERTSGVTGELFF.

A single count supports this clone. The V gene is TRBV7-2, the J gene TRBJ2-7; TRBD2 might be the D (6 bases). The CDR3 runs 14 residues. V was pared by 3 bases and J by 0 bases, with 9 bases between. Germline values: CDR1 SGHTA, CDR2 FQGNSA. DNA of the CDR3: TGTGCCAGCAGCTTGGACTATAACTCCTACGAGCAGTACTTC. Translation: CASSLDYNSYEQYF. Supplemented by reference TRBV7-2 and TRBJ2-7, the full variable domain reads GAGVSQSPSNKVTEKGKDVELRCDPISGHTALYWYRQSLGQGLEFLIYFQGNSAPDKSGLPSDRFSAERTGGSVSTLTIQRTQQEDSAVYLCASSLDYNSYEQYFGPGTRLTVT.

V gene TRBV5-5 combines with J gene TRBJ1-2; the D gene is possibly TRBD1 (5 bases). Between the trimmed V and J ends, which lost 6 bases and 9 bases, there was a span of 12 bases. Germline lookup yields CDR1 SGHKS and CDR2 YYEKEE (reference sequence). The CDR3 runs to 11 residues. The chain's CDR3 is CASNTGDRYTF. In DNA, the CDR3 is TGTGCCAGCAACACAGGAGACCGCTACACCTTC.

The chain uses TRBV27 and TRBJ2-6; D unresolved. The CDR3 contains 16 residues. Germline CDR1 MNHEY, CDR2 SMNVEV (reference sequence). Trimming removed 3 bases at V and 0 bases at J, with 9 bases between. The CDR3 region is CASSLMAYSGANVLTF. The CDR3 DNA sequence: TGTGCCAGCAGTTTGATGGCGTACTCTGGGGCCAACGTCCTGACTTTC.

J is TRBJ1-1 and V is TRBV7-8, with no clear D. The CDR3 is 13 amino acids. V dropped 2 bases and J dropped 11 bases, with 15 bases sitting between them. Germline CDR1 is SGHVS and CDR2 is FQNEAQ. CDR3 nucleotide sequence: TGTGCCAGCAGCTTATATGAGAAAGGGCCGGCTTTCTTT. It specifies CASSLYEKGPAFF.

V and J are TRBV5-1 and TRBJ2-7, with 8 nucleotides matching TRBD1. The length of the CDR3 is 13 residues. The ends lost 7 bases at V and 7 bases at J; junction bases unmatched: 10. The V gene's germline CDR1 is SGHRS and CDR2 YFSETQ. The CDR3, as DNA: TGCGCCAGCCGGAGGACAGGGACGAGGGAGCAGTACTTC. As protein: CASRRTGTREQYF.

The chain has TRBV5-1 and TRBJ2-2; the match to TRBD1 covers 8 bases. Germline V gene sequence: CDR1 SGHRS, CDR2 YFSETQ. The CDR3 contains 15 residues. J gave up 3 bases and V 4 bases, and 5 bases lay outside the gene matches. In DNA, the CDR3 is TGCGCCAGCAGCCCAGACAGGGGATACACCGGGGAGCTGTTTTTT. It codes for CASSPDRGYTGELFF.

CDR3 DNA: TGTGCCATACGTGGCGGGGTGGGGAGCACAGATACGCAGTATTTT. It encodes CAIRGGVGSTDTQYF. This chain connects TRBV10-3 to TRBJ2-3, with D possibly being TRBD2 (6 bases). Trimming removed 9 bases from V and 0 bases from J, with 16 bases in between. Germline V gene sequence: CDR1 ENHRY, CDR2 SYGVKD. This CDR3 spans 15 amino acids.

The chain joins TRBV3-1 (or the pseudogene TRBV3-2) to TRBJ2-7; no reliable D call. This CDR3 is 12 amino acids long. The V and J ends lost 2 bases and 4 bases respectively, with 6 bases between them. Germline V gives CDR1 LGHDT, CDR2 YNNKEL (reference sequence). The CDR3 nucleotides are TGTGCCAGCAGCCAAAGGCGGTACGAGCAGTACTTC. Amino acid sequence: CASSQRRYEQYF.

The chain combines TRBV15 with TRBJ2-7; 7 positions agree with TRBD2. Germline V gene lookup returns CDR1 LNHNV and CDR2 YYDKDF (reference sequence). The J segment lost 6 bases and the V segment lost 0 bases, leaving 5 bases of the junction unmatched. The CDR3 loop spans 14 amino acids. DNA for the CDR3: TGTGCCACCAGCAGAGAGAGGGAGGGGCGCGAGCAGTACTTC. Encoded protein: CATSREREGREQYF.

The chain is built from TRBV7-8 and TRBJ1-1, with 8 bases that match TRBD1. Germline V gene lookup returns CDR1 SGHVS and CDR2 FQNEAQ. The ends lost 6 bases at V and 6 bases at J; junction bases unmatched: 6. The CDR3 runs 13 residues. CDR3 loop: CASRAQGASEAFF. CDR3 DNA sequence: TGTGCCAGCAGAGCCCAGGGGGCGTCTGAAGCTTTCTTT.

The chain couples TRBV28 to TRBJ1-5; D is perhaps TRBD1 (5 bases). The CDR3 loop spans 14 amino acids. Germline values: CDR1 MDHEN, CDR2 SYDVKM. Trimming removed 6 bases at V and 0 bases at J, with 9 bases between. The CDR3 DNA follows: TGTGCCAGCAGGCGGGACGGTAGCAATCAGCCCCAGCATTTT. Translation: CASRRDGSNQPQHF.

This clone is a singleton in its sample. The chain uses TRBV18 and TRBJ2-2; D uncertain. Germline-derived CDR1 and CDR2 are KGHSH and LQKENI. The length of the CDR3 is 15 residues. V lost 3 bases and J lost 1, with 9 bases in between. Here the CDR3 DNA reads TGTGCCAGCTCACCGTACGTACAGAACACCGGGGAGCTGTTTTTT. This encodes CASSPYVQNTGELFF. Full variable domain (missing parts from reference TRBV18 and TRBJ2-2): NAGVMQNPRHLVRRRGQEARLRCSPMKGHSHVYWYRQLPEEGLKFMVYLQKENIIDESGMPKERFSAEFPKEGPSILRIQQVVRGDSAAYFCASSPYVQNTGELFFGEGSRLTVL.

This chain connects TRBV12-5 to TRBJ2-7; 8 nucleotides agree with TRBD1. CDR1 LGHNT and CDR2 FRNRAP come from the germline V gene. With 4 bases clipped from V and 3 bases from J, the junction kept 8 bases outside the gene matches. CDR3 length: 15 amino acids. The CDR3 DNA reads TGTGCTAGTGGTTGTCGAGGACAGGGAAACTACGAGCAGTACTTC. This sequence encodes CASGCRGQGNYEQYF.

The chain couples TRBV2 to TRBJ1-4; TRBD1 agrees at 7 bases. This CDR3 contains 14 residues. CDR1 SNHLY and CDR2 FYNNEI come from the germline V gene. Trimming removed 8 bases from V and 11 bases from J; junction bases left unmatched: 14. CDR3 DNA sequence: TGTGCCAGCGCTGGGGAGGGGGCGCGGTGGAAACTGTTTTTT. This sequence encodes CASAGEGARWKLFF.

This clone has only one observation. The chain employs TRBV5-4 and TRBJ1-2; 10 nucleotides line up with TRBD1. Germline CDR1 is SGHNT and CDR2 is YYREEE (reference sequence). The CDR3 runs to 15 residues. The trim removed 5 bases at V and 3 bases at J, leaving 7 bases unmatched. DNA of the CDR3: TGTGCCAGCAGGAAACCTGGGACAGGGGACTATGGCTACACCTTC. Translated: CASRKPGTGDYGYTF. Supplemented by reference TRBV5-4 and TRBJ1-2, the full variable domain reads ETGVTQSPTHLIKTRGQQVTLRCSSQSGHNTVSWYQQALGQGPQFIFQYYREEENGRGNFPPRFSGLQFPNYSSELNVNALELDDSALYLCASRKPGTGDYGYTFGSGTRLTVV.

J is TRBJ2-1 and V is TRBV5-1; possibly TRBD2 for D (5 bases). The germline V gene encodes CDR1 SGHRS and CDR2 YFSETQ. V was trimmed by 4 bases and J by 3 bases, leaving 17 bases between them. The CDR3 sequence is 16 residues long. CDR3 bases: TGCGCCAGCAGCGTTGGCCGGGGATCTCTCTACAATGAGCAGTTCTTC. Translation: CASSVGRGSLYNEQFF. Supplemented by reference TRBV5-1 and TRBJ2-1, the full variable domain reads KAGVTQTPRYLIKTRGQQVTLSCSPISGHRSVSWYQQTPGQGLQFLFEYFSETQRNKGNFPGRFSGRQFSNSRSEMNVSTLELGDSALYLCASSVGRGSLYNEQFFGPGTRLTVL.

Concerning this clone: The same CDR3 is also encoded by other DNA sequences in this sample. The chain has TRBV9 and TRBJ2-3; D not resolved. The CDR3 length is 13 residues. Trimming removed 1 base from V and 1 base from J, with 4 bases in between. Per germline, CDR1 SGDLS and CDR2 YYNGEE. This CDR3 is CASSVQGTDTQYF. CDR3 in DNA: TGTGCCAGCAGCGTACAGGGCACAGATACGCAGTATTTT.